This TCR beta chain emerged from a study of CD4 T cells in relation to SARS-CoV-2 and coronaviruses. At the level of the study: ViraFEST: approximately ten-day antigen culture of PBMCs, then TCR beta CDR3 sequencing.

The CDR3 length is 15 residues. With V trimmed by 2 bases and J by 4 bases, 3 bases remained unmatched. The germline CDR1 and CDR2 sequences are SGHRS and YFSETQ. CD4+ T cells from unexposed donors were obtained before the COVID-19 pandemic (2011-2018). After roughly ten days of culture, CD4+ T cells were isolated. Assay: immunoSEQ multiplex PCR; the TCRdb copy retains only in-frame clones and omits some. The data hold tens of thousands of clones, with 70% to 80% observed a single time. Regarding this clone: Its antigen is not known.

Sequencing input: CD4+ T cells from PBMCs, cultured in vitro. This sequence was found in a human donor in good health. The J gene is TRBJ2-1, the V gene TRBV5-1; TRBD2 aligns across 10 bases. CDR3 protein: CASSLASGSYNEQFF. The CDR3 nucleotides read TGCGCCAGCAGCTTAGCTAGCGGGAGTTACAATGAGCAGTTCTTC.